A selection of T cell receptor beta chains follows, all from one sample in a study of T-cell reconstitution after alpha-beta-depleted transplantation in children. TCRdb re-derived calls from the PCR reads in MiXCR, one entry per CDR3 protein. The sample has 190,000 or so distinct CDR3 sequences, 6.3% seen once. This sample comprised PBMCs, obtained before TCRalphabeta/CD19-depleted stem cell transplant. The receptors stem from a girl in the first two years of life with combined immunodeficiency, due to receive a stem cell transplant. The CDR3 runs from the conserved cysteine through the conserved F or W. D genes are given only for firm matches. Not every row has a clone size; where given, it reads once, few, many or a size class.

V gene	clone size	J gene	D gene	CDR3 DNA	CDR3 protein
TRBV20-1	many	TRBJ1-2	.	TGCAGTGCCGGGGGAGAGGGAGGCTACACCTTC	CSAGGEGGYTF
TRBV5-1	many	TRBJ1-1	.	TGCGCCAGCAGAGCCGAACCGGGGCGTCGGAACACTGAAGCTTTCTTT	CASRAEPGRRNTEAFF
TRBV10-3	many	TRBJ2-1	TRBD2	TGTGCCATCAGGGATCTGACTAGCGGGAGGGCGGATGAGCAGTTCTTC	CAIRDLTSGRADEQFF
TRBV29-1	many	TRBJ2-7	TRBD1	TGCAGCGTTTTAAGCACGGACAGGTTCGACAGCTCCTACGAGCAGTACTTC	CSVLSTDRFDSSYEQYF
TRBV3-1	many	TRBJ2-7	TRBD2	TGTGCCAGCAGCGCGCGGGGGTGGCGGGCCTTCTCCTACGAGCAGTACTTC	CASSARGWRAFSYEQYF
TRBV7-2	.	TRBJ2-5	.	TGTGCCAGCAGCTTAGACTTTGACTCTCAAGAGACCCAGTACTTC	CASSLDFDSQETQYF
TRBV7-9	many	TRBJ2-3	.	TGTGCCAGCAGCTCAGGGACCTCTAGCACAGATACGCAGTATTTT	CASSSGTSSTDTQYF
TRBV12-3/TRBV12-4	many	TRBJ2-7	.	TGTGCCAGCAGTCTTGGCAGTATCTACGAGCAGTACTTC	CASSLGSIYEQYF
TRBV5-6	many	TRBJ2-3	TRBD2	TGTGCCAGCAGCTCAACCGGGACTAGCGGATTACCTAGCACAGATACGCAGTATTTT	CASSSTGTSGLPSTDTQYF
TRBV28	many	TRBJ1-6	.	TGTGCCAGCAGCTTCGATTCGGGACCCCTCCACTTT	CASSFDSGPLHF
TRBV7-8	many	TRBJ2-7	.	TGTGCCAGCAGCTCCAGAAACAGTATTGGCAGAATCCAACACAAAGAGCAGTACTTC	CASSSRNSIGRIQHKEQYF
TRBV28	many	TRBJ1-5	TRBD1	TGTGCCAGCAGTTGGACAGGGGTGAGCAATCAGCCCCAGCATTTT	CASSWTGVSNQPQHF
TRBV15	.	TRBJ2-7	TRBD2	TGTGCCACCAGCAGAGATCTGGCGGTCGGGGGGGACTACGAGCAGTACTTC	CATSRDLAVGGDYEQYF
TRBV4-1	many	TRBJ2-3	TRBD2	TGCGCCAGCAGCCGAGCTCTAGCGGGAGGCACAGATACGCAGTATTTT	CASSRALAGGTDTQYF
TRBV21-1	many	TRBJ2-2	.	TGTGCCAGCAGCAAAGCAGGCGTCGGCGGGGAGCTGTTTTTT	CASSKAGVGGELFF
TRBV29-1	many	TRBJ2-3	TRBD1	TGCAGCGTTGTCTGGACAGGGGGCGCGACAGATACGCAGTATTTT	CSVVWTGGATDTQYF
TRBV29-1	many	TRBJ2-7	.	TGCAGCGTTGAAGCATTGGACAGTCCCTACGAGCAGTACTTC	CSVEALDSPYEQYF
TRBV7-2	.	TRBJ1-1	.	TGTGCCAGCAGCTTAGCGCATTTGACAGTTGGACCCACTGAAGCTTTCTTT	CASSLAHLTVGPTEAFF
TRBV30	.	TRBJ2-2	.	TGTGCCTGGAGTGTACGGAGGGGAAGTCTGGCGACCGGGGAGCTGTTTTTT	CAWSVRRGSLATGELFF
TRBV7-6	many	TRBJ2-3	.	TGTGCCAGCAGCGAATTCCCCTTGAATACGCAGTATTTT	CASSEFPLNTQYF
TRBV29-1	many	TRBJ2-7	.	TGCAGCGTTGAAGATGAACTTTTAGAGTACTTC	CSVEDELLEYF
TRBV20-1	few	TRBJ2-1	TRBD2	TGCAGTGGAGACGGGGGGTTTCAAGACAATGAGCAGTTCTTC	CSGDGGFQDNEQFF
TRBV29-1	many	TRBJ2-5	TRBD2	TGCAGCGTTGATACTGTGACTAGCGAGCTAGAGACCCAGTACTTC	CSVDTVTSELETQYF
TRBV24-1	.	TRBJ2-2	TRBD2	TGTGCCACCAGTGATTTGCAAGAGGTAGCGGGAGCCGGGGAGCTGTTTTTT	CATSDLQEVAGAGELFF
TRBV20-1	many	TRBJ2-5	.	TGCAGTGCTAGAGATTCCCGGGAGACCCAGTACTTC	CSARDSRETQYF
TRBV7-3	.	TRBJ2-7	.	TGTGCCAGCAGCTTCGATCGGGGGGCGTCCTACGAGCAGTACTTC	CASSFDRGASYEQYF
TRBV24-1	many	TRBJ1-2	.	TGTGCCACCAGTGATTCCAGGGGTGGCTACACCTTC	CATSDSRGGYTF
TRBV12-3/TRBV12-4	many	TRBJ2-5	TRBD2	TGTGCCAGCAGTTTTGATTTAAGCGGGAGGGCTGGGGAGACCCAGTACTTC	CASSFDLSGRAGETQYF
TRBV7-2	many	TRBJ2-1	TRBD2	TGTGCCAGCAGGGGATACGGGACTAGCGGGAGCGTTGAGCAGTTCTTC	CASRGYGTSGSVEQFF
TRBV20-1	many	TRBJ2-3	.	TGCAGTGAAAGGGGCTACCCTAGTGGCGGTACGCAGTATTTT	CSERGYPSGGTQYF
TRBV4-3	many	TRBJ2-1	TRBD2	TGCGCCAGCAGCCAAGAAAGCGGGAGGGCCACCTTTTCCAATGAGCAGTTCTTC	CASSQESGRATFSNEQFF
TRBV18	many	TRBJ2-1	TRBD2	TGTGCCAGCTCACCACCAGGACTAGCGGATTACAATGAGCAGTTCTTC	CASSPPGLADYNEQFF
TRBV11-1	many	TRBJ2-5	.	TGTGCCAGCAGCTTAGGTTTGTACGCCACCTCCGAGGTACAAGAGACCCAGTACTTC	CASSLGLYATSEVQETQYF
TRBV28	few	TRBJ1-5	.	TGTGCCAGCAGTTTATCATGGAATCAGCCCCAGCATTTT	CASSLSWNQPQHF